Listed below are T cell receptor beta chains from one sample, sequenced in a study of shared clonotypes between healthy human individuals. Profiling relied on immunoSEQ multiplex PCR, and the TCRdb table lists in-frame clones only, not all of them. The sample lists roughly 1,000,000 clones; around 78% were seen once. Sequences were obtained from memory CD4+ T cells from PBMCs. These receptors were taken from a young man in good health. Some clones in this sample may be carry-over from other donors' samples. Both conserved end residues are trimmed from each CDR3.

V	CDR3
TRBV6-5	ASSYRQTQY
TRBV29-1	SVVPASGSHEQY
TRBV10-3	AIRRGAGNTIY
TRBV30	AWNWGSGGNEQY
TRBV4-1	ASSRDRSYYEQY
TRBV19	ASSALGTGGNTIY
TRBV5-1	ASSLGQDTEAF
TRBV6-1	ASSTASNTEAF
TRBV30	AWRAQGNWLAGPYEQY
TRBV9	ASSEGTSGSSYNEQF
TRBV29-1	SVLGARDADEQY
TRBV7-3	ASSPRD
TRBV5-1	ASSHQTALQETQY